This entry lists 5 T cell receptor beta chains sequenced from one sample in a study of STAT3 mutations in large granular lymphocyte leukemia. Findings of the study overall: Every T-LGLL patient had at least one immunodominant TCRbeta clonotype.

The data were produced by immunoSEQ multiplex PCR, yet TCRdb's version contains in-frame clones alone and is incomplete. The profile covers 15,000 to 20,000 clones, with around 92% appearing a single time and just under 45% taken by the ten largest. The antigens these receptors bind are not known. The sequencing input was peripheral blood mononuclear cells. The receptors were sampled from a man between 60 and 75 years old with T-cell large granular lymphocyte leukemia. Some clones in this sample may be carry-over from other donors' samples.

In DNA form, the CDR3 reads TGTGCCTGGAGTCCCGGGACTAGCATCCGCAATGAGCAGTTCTTC. Protein sequence: CAWSPGTSIRNEQFF. The chain joins TRBV30 to TRBJ2-1, with TRBD2 matching over 9 bases. After removal of 2 bases from V and 6 bases from J, the junction contained 8 bases not matched to a gene. This CDR3 has 15 residues. The germline CDR1 and CDR2 sequences are GTSNPN and SVGIG (reference sequence).

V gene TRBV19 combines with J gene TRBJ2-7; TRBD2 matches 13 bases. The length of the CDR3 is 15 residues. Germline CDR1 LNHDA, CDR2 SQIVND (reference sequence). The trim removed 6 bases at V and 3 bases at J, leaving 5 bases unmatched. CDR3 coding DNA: TGTGCCAGTAGGACTAGCGGGAGGAGTTTCTACGAGCAGTACTTC. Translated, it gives CASRTSGRSFYEQYF.

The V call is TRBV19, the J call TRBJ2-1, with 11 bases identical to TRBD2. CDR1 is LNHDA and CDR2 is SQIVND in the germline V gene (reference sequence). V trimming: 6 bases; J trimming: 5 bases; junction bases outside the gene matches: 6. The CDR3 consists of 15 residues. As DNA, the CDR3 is TGTGCCAGTAGGTCGACTAGCGGGATAAACAATGAGCAGTTCTTC. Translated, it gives CASRSTSGINNEQFF.

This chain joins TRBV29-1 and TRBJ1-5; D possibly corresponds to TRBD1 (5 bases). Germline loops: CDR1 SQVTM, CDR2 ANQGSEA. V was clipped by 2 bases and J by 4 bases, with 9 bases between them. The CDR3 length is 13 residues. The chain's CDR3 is CSVETGVNQPQHF. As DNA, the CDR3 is TGCAGCGTTGAAACAGGAGTAAATCAGCCCCAGCATTTT.

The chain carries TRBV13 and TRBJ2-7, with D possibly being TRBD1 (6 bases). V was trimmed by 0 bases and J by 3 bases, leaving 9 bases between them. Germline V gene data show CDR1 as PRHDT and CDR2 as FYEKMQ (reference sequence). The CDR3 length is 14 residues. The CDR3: CASSLGDRFYEQYF. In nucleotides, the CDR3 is TGTGCCAGCAGCTTAGGGGACAGATTCTACGAGCAGTACTTC.